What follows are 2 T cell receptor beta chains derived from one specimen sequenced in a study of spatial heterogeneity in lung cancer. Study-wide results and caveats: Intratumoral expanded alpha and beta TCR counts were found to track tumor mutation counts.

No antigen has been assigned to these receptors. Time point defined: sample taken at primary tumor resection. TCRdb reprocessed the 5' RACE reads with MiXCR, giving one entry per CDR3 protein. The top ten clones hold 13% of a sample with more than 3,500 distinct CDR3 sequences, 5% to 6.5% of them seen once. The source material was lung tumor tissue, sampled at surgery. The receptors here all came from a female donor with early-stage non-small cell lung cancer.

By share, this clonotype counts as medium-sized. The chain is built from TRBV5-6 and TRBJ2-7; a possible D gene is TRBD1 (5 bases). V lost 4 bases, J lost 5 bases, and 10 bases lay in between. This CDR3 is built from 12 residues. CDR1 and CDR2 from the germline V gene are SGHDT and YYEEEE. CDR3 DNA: TGTGCCAGCAGCCTGCTAGGGGACGAGCAGTACTTC. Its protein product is CASSLLGDEQYF.

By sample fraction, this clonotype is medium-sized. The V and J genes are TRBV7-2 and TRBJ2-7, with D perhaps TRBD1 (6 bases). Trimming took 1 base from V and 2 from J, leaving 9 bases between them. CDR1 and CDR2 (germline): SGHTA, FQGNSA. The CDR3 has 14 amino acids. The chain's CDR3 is CASSLVTGTYEQYF. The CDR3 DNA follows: TGTGCCAGCAGCTTAGTAACAGGGACCTACGAGCAGTACTTC.